This paragraph reports one TCR beta chain. Seattle participants joined during active infection and were tracked over time. These data originate in a study of blood T cell repertoires in COVID-19. Study background: COVID-19 samples, acute and convalescent, were from the United States, Italy and Spain. T cells, B-cell-depleted T cells, or PBMCs provided the cDNA or gDNA that served as material.

Per the original data handling: Reference gene primer amplification gave estimated nucleated cell counts. TCRdb keeps only in-frame clones here, not all; method: immunoSEQ multiplex PCR. V and J calls and clone size are copied from that table; D and trimming were computed from the DNA. The repertoire holds around 160,000 clones, around nine tenths seen once, with about a tenth in the top ten. Looked up from germline, CDR1 is SNHLY and CDR2 is FYNNEI. The CDR3 contains 13 residues. Between the trimmed V and J ends, which lost 6 bases and 0 bases, there was a span of 9 bases. Specimen: peripheral blood. The chain links TRBV2 to TRBJ2-7, with a weak D call TRBD1 (6 bases). This receptor was taken from an older woman with COVID-19, enrolled during active disease. CDR3 coding DNA: TGTGCCAGCAGGGACAGTTCCTCCTACGAGCAGTACTTC. Translation: CASRDSSSYEQYF. Using reference TRBV2 and TRBJ2-7 for the parts outside the CDR3, the full variable domain is EPEVTQTPSHQVTQMGQEVILRCVPISNHLYFYWYRQILGQKVEFLVSFYNNEISEKSEIFDDQFSVERPDGSNFTLKIRSTKLEDSAMYFCASRDSSSYEQYFGPGTRLTVT.